These 24 T cell receptor beta chains originate from one sample sequenced in a study of a mutant IDH1 vaccine in newly diagnosed glioma. The time point: week 11, during vaccination. The study gave 300 ug of mutant IDH1 20-mer peptide per vaccine dose, with topical imiquimod. Clones were sequenced by immunoSEQ multiplex PCR, and TCRdb holds only the in-frame ones, with some missing. This table has around 31,000 clones, 90% appearing once. Which antigens these TCRs recognize remains unknown. The sample was PBMCs, taken from a glioma patient whose treatment included an IDH1 peptide vaccine. All receptors derive from a man between 18 and 29 years old with glioma.

The chain uses TRBV19 and TRBJ1-1; D uncertain. CDR1 and CDR2 from the germline V gene are LNHDA and SQIVND (reference sequence). The CDR3 extends over 13 amino acids. Deletions cut 2 bases from V and 2 bases from J, with 6 bases between. The CDR3 reads CASSITSNTEAFF. The CDR3 nucleotides are TGTGCCAGTAGTATAACGTCTAACACTGAAGCTTTCTTT. Supplemented by reference TRBV19 and TRBJ1-1, the full variable domain reads DGGITQSPKYLFRKEGQNVTLSCEQNLNHDAMYWYRQDPGQGLRLIYYSQIVNDFQKGDIAEGYSVSREKKESFPLTVTSAQKNPTAFYLCASSITSNTEAFFGQGTRLTVV.

The chain is built from TRBV6-5 and TRBJ2-1, with 11 bases lining up with TRBD2. The CDR3 is made up of 15 amino acids. Germline lookup yields CDR1 MNHEY and CDR2 SVGAGI. V was pared by 2 bases and J by 7 bases, with 4 bases of the junction left unmatched. CDR3 DNA sequence: TGTGCCAGCAGTTACGGACTAGCGGGCTGGAATGAGCAGTTCTTC. It specifies CASSYGLAGWNEQFF.

The rearrangement joins TRBV27 to TRBJ2-5, with D maybe TRBD2 (6 bases). Germline V gene sequence: CDR1 MNHEY, CDR2 SMNVEV (reference sequence). This CDR3 has 14 residues. V dropped 5 bases and J dropped 2 bases, with 12 bases sitting between them. CDR3 nucleotides: TGTGCCAGCAGTGATGGGACTTTTCAAGAGACCCAGTACTTC. Amino acids: CASSDGTFQETQYF.

The chain carries TRBV4-3 and TRBJ2-1; 10 positions agree with TRBD1. The CDR3 is 14 amino acids. In germline, CDR1 is LGHNA, CDR2 YSLEER. Trimming removed 2 bases from V and 11 bases from J; junction bases left unmatched: 6. CDR3 sequence reads: CASSQKGTGAKQFF. The CDR3 nucleotides are TGCGCCAGCAGCCAAAAGGGGACAGGGGCCAAGCAGTTCTTC.

The gene calls are TRBV25-1 and TRBJ2-2, with 8 bases identical to TRBD1. Per the germline V gene, CDR1 is MGHDK and CDR2 is SYGVNS. The J segment lost 5 bases and the V segment lost 8 bases, leaving 10 bases of the junction unmatched. CDR3 length equals 15 residues. CDR3 nucleotide sequence: TGTGCCAGCCGGCCCAGGACAGGGTGGACCGGGGAGCTGTTTTTT. This encodes CASRPRTGWTGELFF.

The rearrangement uses TRBV30 and TRBJ2-7; a possible D gene is TRBD2 (6 bases). V was pared by 5 bases and J by 7 bases, with 15 bases between. Germline V gene sequence: CDR1 GTSNPN, CDR2 SVGIG (reference sequence). The CDR3 spans 12 residues. CDR3 DNA: TGTGCCTGGGAGGCGGGGAGAGGGGAGCAGTACTTC. This encodes CAWEAGRGEQYF.

The chain joins TRBV7-2 to TRBJ1-5; 7 nucleotides agree with TRBD1. V dropped 1 base and J dropped 4; count of bases not matched to a gene: 4. Germline V gene data show CDR1 as SGHTA and CDR2 as FQGNSA. This CDR3 has 15 residues. The CDR3 region has the DNA TGTGCCAGCAGCTTAGTCGCGGGACAGAATCAGCCCCAGCATTTT. As protein: CASSLVAGQNQPQHF.

The gene calls are TRBV6-5 and TRBJ2-7; 7 bases match TRBD2. Trimming removed 6 bases from V and 1 base from J; junction bases left unmatched: 3. Germline V gene data show CDR1 as MNHEY and CDR2 as SVGAGI. The CDR3 spans 13 residues. This chain's CDR3 is CASSKLASYEQYF. CDR3 bases: TGTGCCAGCAGCAAACTAGCGTCCTACGAGCAGTACTTC.

The V and J genes are TRBV14 and TRBJ2-5; possible D gene TRBD2, 5 bases. The J call may be incorrect, as the DNA end agrees better with TRBJ2-7. This CDR3 region has 17 residues. Germline V gives CDR1 SGHDN, CDR2 FVKESK. In DNA, the CDR3 is TGTGCCAGCAGCCGCGTAAAATCCGGGAAGCACTCCTACGAGCAGTACTTC. It yields the protein CASSRVKSGKHSYEQYF.

The chain employs TRBV2 and TRBJ1-5, with no clear D. Germline CDR1 SNHLY, CDR2 FYNNEI. The CDR3 is 15 amino acids. The V end lost 1 base, the J end lost 5 bases, and 12 bases lay between the germline ends. The CDR3 loop reads CASSEEDPIDQPQHF. CDR3 sequence (DNA): TGTGCCAGCAGTGAAGAGGACCCCATCGATCAGCCCCAGCATTTT.

This clone showed up just a few times. Here the CDR3 reads CASSLLSDTQDGKLFF. CDR3 coding DNA: TGTGCCAGCAGCTTGTTGTCGGACACCCAAGACGGAAAACTGTTTTTT. V and J are TRBV5-8 and TRBJ1-4, with TRBD1 as a possible D gene (5 bases). Looked up from germline, CDR1 is SGHTS and CDR2 is YDEGEE. The CDR3 is 16 residues long. V shed 1 base and J shed 10 bases, with 20 bases lying between them.

This clone was counted only a few times. DNA for the CDR3: TGTGCCAGCAGTGAACTAGCACTTGCCATGAACACTGAAGCTTTCTTT. Translation: CASSELALAMNTEAFF. V usage is TRBV6-1 and J usage is TRBJ1-1; D is uncertain. V shed 2 bases and J shed 0 bases, with 13 bases lying between them. The CDR3 spans 16 residues. CDR1 is MNHNS, CDR2 SASEGT, per germline.

The chain is built from TRBV2 and TRBJ2-1, with 7 bases fitting TRBD2. From germline, CDR1 is SNHLY and CDR2 FYNNEI. This CDR3 is 13 amino acids long. V dropped 6 bases and J dropped 4; count of bases not matched to a gene: 3. CDR3 in DNA: TGTGCCAGCAGGCGGGAGACTTACAATGAGCAGTTCTTC. Its protein is CASRRETYNEQFF.

The chain carries TRBV6-5 and TRBJ2-5, with D perhaps given as TRBD1 or TRBD2 (5 bases each). CDR1 is MNHEY, CDR2 SVGAGI, per germline. This CDR3 is 13 amino acids long. V lost 6 bases, J lost 5 bases, and 13 bases lay in between. CDR3 nucleotides: TGTGCCAGCAGGAGCTCCTGGGGGGAGACCCAGTACTTC. This translates into CASRSSWGETQYF.

V usage is TRBV28 and J usage is TRBJ1-5, with D possibly TRBD1 on 5 matching bases. CDR1 is MDHEN, CDR2 SYDVKM, per germline. This CDR3 region has 14 residues. Trimming shortened V by 8 bases and J by 6 bases, and 17 bases separated the two germline ends. Here the CDR3 reads CASLFGPGGQPQHF. CDR3 nucleotides: TGTGCCAGCCTGTTCGGGCCTGGGGGTCAGCCCCAGCATTTT.

This clone occurred a few times. The chain has TRBV10-3 and TRBJ1-1; D possibly corresponds to TRBD1 (6 bases). Germline CDR1 and CDR2: ENHRY and SYGVKD. The V end lost 0 bases, the J end lost 5 bases, and 16 bases lay between the germline ends. The CDR3 is 16 residues long. CDR3 loop: CAISESVGHGGTEAFF. DNA for the CDR3: TGTGCCATCAGTGAGTCGGTGGGACATGGGGGGACTGAAGCTTTCTTT.

This chain joins TRBV2 and TRBJ2-2; 8 bases fit TRBD1. Trimming at V came to 2 bases and at J to 0 bases, leaving 2 bases not matched to a gene. The V gene's germline CDR1 is SNHLY and CDR2 FYNNEI. The CDR3 consists of 16 residues. This CDR3 reads CASSEQGAANTGELFF. The CDR3 nucleotides read TGTGCCAGCAGTGAACAGGGGGCCGCGAACACCGGGGAGCTGTTTTTT. Looking up the rest from reference TRBV2 and TRBJ2-2 gives the full variable domain: EPEVTQTPSHQVTQMGQEVILRCVPISNHLYFYWYRQILGQKVEFLVSFYNNEISEKSEIFDDQFSVERPDGSNFTLKIRSTKLEDSAMYFCASSEQGAANTGELFFGEGSRLTVL.

The rearrangement uses TRBV7-9 and TRBJ1-5, with 7 bases that match TRBD1. V was clipped by 5 bases and J by 3 bases; unmatched bases: 10. The germline V gene has CDR1 SEHNR and CDR2 FQNEAQ (reference sequence). There are 16 residues in the CDR3. CDR3 loop: CASSAGQGDPNQPQHF. DNA of the CDR3: TGTGCCAGCAGCGCGGGGCAGGGGGATCCCAATCAGCCCCAGCATTTT.

The chain joins TRBV27 to TRBJ1-1; D gene uncertain. Germline lookup yields CDR1 MNHEY and CDR2 SMNVEV (reference sequence). CDR3 size: 11 residues. Trimming stripped 8 bases from V and 4 bases from J, with 8 bases between. CDR3 nucleotide sequence: TGTGCCAGCTCTTGGGGCACTGAAGCTTTCTTT. Translation gives CASSWGTEAFF.

The chain recombines TRBV5-6 with TRBJ1-5, with a tentative D call TRBD1 (5 bases). Per the germline V gene, CDR1 is SGHDT and CDR2 is YYEEEE. This CDR3 comprises 12 residues. DNA of the CDR3: TGTCCTTCCTGGGGCGTCAATCAGCCCCAGCATTTT. Residues: CPSWGVNQPQHF.

The chain has TRBV7-2 and TRBJ2-7, with TRBD1 matching over 9 bases. CDR1 and CDR2 from the germline V gene are SGHTA and FQGNSA. Losses at the gene ends were 5 bases for V and 3 bases for J; bases not matched to a gene: 2. The CDR3 is 13 amino acids. DNA for the CDR3: TGTGCCAGCAGCGTGGGACAGGGCTACGAGCAGTACTTC. It specifies CASSVGQGYEQYF.

This chain joins TRBV7-9 and TRBJ1-1; 7 bases match TRBD1. The V and J ends lost 7 bases and 6 bases, in that order; junction bases with no gene match: 20. Germline values: CDR1 SEHNR, CDR2 FQNEAQ (reference sequence). The CDR3 loop spans 17 amino acids. CDR3 in amino acids: CASTLASLTGKVAEAFF. The DNA of the CDR3 is TGTGCCAGCACCTTGGCTTCCCTGACAGGGAAGGTCGCTGAAGCTTTCTTT.

The J gene is TRBJ2-2, the V gene TRBV25-1; D call uncertain. This CDR3 spans 12 amino acids. Germline CDR1 and CDR2: MGHDK and SYGVNS. Trimming took off 3 bases at V and 10 bases at J, with 9 bases between the two ends. The CDR3 coding sequence is TGTGCCAGCAGTGATCTAGAAGAGGAGCTGTTTTTT. Translated: CASSDLEEELFF.

The chain carries TRBV6-5 and TRBJ2-1; weak D call: TRBD1 (5 bases). CDR3 size: 11 residues. Trimming stripped 2 bases from V and 9 bases from J, with 5 bases between. Germline V gene sequence: CDR1 MNHEY, CDR2 SVGAGI. CDR3: CASSYRGEQFF. CDR3 bases: TGTGCCAGCAGTTACAGGGGTGAGCAGTTCTTC.